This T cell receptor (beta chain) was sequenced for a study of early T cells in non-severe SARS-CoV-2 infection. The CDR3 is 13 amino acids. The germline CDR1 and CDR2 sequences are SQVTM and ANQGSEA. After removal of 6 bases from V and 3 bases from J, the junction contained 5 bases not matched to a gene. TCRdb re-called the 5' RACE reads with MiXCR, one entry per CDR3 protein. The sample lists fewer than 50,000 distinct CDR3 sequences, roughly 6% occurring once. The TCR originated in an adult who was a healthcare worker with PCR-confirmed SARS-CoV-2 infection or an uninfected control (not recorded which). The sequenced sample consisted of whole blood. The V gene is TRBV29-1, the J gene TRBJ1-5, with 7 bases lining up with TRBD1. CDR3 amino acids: CSVSDRVNQPQHF. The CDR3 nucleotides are TGCAGCGTATCAGACAGGGTCAATCAGCCCCAGCATTTT.